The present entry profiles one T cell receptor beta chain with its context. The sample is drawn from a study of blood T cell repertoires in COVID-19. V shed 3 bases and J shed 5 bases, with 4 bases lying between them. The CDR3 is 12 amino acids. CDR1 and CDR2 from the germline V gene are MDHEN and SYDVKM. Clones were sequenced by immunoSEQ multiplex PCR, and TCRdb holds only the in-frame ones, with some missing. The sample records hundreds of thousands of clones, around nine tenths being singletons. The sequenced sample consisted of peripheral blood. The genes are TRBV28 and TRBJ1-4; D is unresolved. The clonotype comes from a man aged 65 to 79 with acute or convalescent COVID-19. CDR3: CASSFRNEKLFF. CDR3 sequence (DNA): TGTGCCAGCAGTTTTAGAAATGAAAAACTGTTTTTT.